This T cell receptor (beta chain) was captured by sequencing in a study of technical replicates of blood from a few donors. Assay: immunoSEQ multiplex PCR; the TCRdb copy retains only in-frame clones and omits some. This sample has more than 65,000 clones, with approximately 94% found just once. CDR1 SGHTA and CDR2 FQGNSA come from the germline V gene. The CDR3 extends over 16 amino acids. V lost 6 bases, J lost 0 bases, and 7 bases stayed unmatched. The V and J genes are TRBV7-2 and TRBJ2-2; 7 bases line up with TRBD2. The sequence was obtained from a human donor in good health. The sequenced sample consisted of T cells isolated from PBMCs. In DNA, the CDR3 is TGTGCCAGCAGTCTATTAGCGGGTACGAACACCGGGGAGCTGTTTTTT. This translates into CASSLLAGTNTGELFF.